This TCR beta chain was captured by sequencing in a study of blood T cells in healthy people across ages. Across the study: Researchers report that template switching captured about one barcoded beta molecule per two T cells.

Next came a second PCR, run for about 7 to 12 cycles, which used a sample-barcoded 5' primer along with a J-beta primer mix. MiXCR was run by TCRdb on the 5' RACE reads, yielding one entry per CDR3 protein. Altogether 1.5 million to 2 million distinct CDR3 sequences are present, 28% being singletons, with the ten largest covering more than 6%. As regards this clonotype: Its antigen is unidentified.

CDR3 size: 16 residues. Germline V gene lookup returns CDR1 KGHDR and CDR2 SFDVKD. V shed 7 bases, J shed 7 bases, and the junction held 11 bases outside the gene matches. Study-wide results and limits: As age increased, TCR beta diversity per million T cells fell in a roughly linear fashion.

The sequenced sample was blood. J is TRBJ1-6 and V is TRBV24-1; 8 nucleotides line up with TRBD1. The TCR sequence derives from a woman aged 25 to 39 in good health. The chain's CDR3 is CATSDAKQGGNSPLHF. The DNA for the CDR3 is TGTGCCACCAGCGATGCCAAACAGGGGGGCAATTCACCCCTCCACTTT.